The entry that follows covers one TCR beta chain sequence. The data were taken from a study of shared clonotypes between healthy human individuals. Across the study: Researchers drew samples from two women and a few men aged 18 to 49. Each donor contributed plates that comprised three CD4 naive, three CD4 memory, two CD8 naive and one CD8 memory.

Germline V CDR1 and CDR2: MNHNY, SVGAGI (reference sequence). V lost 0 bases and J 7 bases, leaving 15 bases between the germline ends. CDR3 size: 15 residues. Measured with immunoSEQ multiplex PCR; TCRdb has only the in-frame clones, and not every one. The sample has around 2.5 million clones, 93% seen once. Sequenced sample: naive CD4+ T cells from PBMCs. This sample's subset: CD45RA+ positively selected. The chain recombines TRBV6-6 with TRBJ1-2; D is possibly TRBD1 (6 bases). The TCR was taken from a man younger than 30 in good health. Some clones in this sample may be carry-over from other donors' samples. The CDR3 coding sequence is TGTGCCAGCAGTTACTCGGGACAAGTTACAGGTGGCTACACCTTC. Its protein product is CASSYSGQVTGGYTF.